Sequencing of this T cell receptor beta chain was carried out in a study of T cells in Graves' hyperthyroidism and ophthalmopathy. Findings of the study overall: Progression to ophthalmopathy was predicted a median of about 6.6 months early.

A remark on this clonotype: Its antigen is unknown. This may stem from a read error, because a much larger clone lies one nucleotide away.

Amplification yielded TCR beta CDR3 regions, with RNA transcripts as the source. Carried out on the TCR CDR3, a first-round RT-PCR used the HTBI primer set. MiXCR, applied by TCRdb to the multiplex PCR reads, yields one record per CDR3 protein. The sample lists over 450,000 distinct CDR3 sequences; 17% were seen once. The sequence came from a woman younger than 35 with Graves' ophthalmopathy. The sample taken for sequencing was blood.

For the CDR3, the DNA is TGTGCCTGGGGTGGATCCGAAACAGGGTACTCCTACGAGCAGTTCTTC. This sequence encodes CAWGGSETGYSYEQFF. The chain carries TRBV30 and TRBJ2-7, with D maybe TRBD1 (6 bases). TRBJ2-1 explains the end of the DNA better; the J call may be wrong. The CDR3 has 16 amino acids. Germline CDR1 and CDR2: GTSNPN and SVGIG (reference sequence).